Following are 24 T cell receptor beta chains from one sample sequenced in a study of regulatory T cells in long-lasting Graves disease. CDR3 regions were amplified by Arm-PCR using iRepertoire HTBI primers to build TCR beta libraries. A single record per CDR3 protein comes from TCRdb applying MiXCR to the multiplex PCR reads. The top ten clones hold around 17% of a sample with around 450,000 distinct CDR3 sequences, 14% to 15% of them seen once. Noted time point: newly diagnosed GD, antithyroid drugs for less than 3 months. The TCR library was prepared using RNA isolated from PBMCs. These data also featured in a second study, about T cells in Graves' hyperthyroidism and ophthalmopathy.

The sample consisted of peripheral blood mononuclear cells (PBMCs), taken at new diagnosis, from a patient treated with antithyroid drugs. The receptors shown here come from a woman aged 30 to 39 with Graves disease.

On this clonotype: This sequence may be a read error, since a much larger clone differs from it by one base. The chain's CDR3 is CSASPQGGYNTF. CDR3 bases: TGCAGTGCTAGTCCCCAGGGGGGGTATAACACCTTC. The rearrangement links TRBV20-1 to TRBJ1-2, with TRBD1 matching 7 bases. This CDR3 is built from 12 residues. Germline trimming cut 3 bases from V and 12 bases from J; bases unmatched to any gene: 10. Germline CDR1 is DFQATT and CDR2 is SNEGSKA (reference sequence).

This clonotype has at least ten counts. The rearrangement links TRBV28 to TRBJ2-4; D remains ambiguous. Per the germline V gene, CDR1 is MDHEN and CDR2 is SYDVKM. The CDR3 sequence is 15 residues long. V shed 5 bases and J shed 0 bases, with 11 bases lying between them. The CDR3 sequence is CASSLLTLAKNIQYF. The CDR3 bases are TGTGCCAGCAGTCTACTGACTTTAGCCAAAAACATTCAGTACTTC.

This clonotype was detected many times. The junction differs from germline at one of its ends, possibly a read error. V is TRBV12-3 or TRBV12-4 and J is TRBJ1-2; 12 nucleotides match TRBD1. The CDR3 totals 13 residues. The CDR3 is CASSEGQGAAYYF. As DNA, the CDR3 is TGTGCCAGCAGCGAGGGACAGGGGGCGGCCTACTACTTC.

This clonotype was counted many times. The CDR3 DNA reads as TGTGCCAGCACCGTGGCCTATGGCTACACCTTC. Translated: CASTVAYGYTF. The chain uses TRBV6-1 and TRBJ1-2; D is uncertain. The V gene's germline CDR1 is MNHNS and CDR2 SASEGT. CDR3 length: 11 residues. V was clipped by 7 bases and J by 4 bases, with 7 bases between them.

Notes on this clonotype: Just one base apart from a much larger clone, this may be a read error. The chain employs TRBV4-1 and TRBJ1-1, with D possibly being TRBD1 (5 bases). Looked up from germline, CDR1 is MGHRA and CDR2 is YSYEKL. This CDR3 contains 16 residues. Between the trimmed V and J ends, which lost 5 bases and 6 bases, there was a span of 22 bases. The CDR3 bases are TGCGCCAGCAGCTATGCCGCGGGGAGGGGTTCGGCTGAAGCTTTCTTT. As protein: CASSYAAGRGSAEAFF.

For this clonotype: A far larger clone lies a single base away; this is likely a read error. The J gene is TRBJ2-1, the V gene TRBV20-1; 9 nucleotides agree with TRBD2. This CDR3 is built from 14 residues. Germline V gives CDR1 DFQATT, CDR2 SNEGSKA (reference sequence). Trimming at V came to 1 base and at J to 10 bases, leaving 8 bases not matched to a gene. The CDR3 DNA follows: TGCAGTGCTAGAGGGCTAGCGGGAACCCACGAGCAGTTCTTC. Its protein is CSARGLAGTHEQFF.

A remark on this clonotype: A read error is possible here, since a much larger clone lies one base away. CDR3 coding DNA: TGTGCCAGCAGCTTTCCCTCGGTCCCAGGGTATGGCTGCACCTTC. This sequence encodes CASSFPSVPGYGCTF. The chain recombines TRBV13 with TRBJ1-2, with D maybe TRBD1 (5 bases). The germline V gene has CDR1 PRHDT and CDR2 FYEKMQ (reference sequence). This CDR3 is 15 amino acids long.

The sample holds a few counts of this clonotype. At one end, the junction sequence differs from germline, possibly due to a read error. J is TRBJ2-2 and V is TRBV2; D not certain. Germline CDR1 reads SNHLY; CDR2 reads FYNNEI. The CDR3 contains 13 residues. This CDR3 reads CASSLDASGELFF. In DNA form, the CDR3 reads TGCGCCAGCAGCTTGGACGCCTCCGGGGAGCTGTTTTTT.

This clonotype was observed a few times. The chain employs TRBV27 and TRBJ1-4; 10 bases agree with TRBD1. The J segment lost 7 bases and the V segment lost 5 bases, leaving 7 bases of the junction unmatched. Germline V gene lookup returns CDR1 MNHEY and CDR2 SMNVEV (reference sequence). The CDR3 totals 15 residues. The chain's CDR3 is CASSKTGTGVEKLFF. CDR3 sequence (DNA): TGTGCCAGCAGTAAAACCGGGACAGGGGTTGAAAAACTGTTTTTT.

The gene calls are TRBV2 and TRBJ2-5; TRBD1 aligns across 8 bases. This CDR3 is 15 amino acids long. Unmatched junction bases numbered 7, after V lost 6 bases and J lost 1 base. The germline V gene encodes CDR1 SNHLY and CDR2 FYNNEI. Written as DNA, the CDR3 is TGTGCCAGCAGCCCCGACAGGGGCCCCCAAGAGACCCAGTACTTC. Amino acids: CASSPDRGPQETQYF.

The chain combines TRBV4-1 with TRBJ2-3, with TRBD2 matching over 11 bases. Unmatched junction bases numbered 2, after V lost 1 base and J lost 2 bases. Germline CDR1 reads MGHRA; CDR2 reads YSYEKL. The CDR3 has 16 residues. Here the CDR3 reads CASSQVAGGSTDTQYF. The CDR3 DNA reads TGCGCCAGCAGCCAAGTAGCGGGAGGGTCCACAGATACGCAGTATTTT.

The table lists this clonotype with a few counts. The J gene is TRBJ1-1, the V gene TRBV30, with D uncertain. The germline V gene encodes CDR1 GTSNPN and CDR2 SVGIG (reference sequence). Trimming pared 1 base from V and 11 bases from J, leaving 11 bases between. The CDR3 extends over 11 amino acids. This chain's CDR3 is CAWSGVPGAFF. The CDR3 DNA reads TGTGCCTGGAGTGGGGTTCCCGGGGCTTTCTTT.

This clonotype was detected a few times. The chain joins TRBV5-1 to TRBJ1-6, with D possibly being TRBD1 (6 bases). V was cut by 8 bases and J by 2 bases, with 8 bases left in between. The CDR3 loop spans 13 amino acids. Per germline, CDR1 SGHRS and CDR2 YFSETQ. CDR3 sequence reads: CASWDTYNSPLHF. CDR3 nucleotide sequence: TGCGCCAGTTGGGACACCTATAATTCACCCCTCCACTTT.

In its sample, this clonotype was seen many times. CDR3 region: CASSLNPFDEQYF. The CDR3 nucleotides are TGTGCCAGCAGTTTAAACCCGTTCGACGAGCAGTACTTC. The chain combines TRBV27 with TRBJ2-7; D remains ambiguous. V lost 2 bases and J 5 bases, leaving 10 bases between the germline ends. Germline CDR1 reads MNHEY; CDR2 reads SMNVEV (reference sequence). CDR3 length: 13 amino acids.

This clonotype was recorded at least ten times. The CDR3 DNA sequence: TGTGCCAGCAGTATTGGACTAGCGGGAGGGTACGGGGAGCTGTTTTTT. Translated: CASSIGLAGGYGELFF. The chain carries TRBV12-3 or TRBV12-4 and TRBJ2-2; 15 nucleotides align to TRBD2. CDR3 size: 16 residues. V was pared by 5 bases and J by 7 bases, with 5 bases of the junction left unmatched.

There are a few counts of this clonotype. CDR3 in amino acids: CSAATEGLWGEKLFF. The CDR3 DNA follows: TGCAGTGCTGCGACCGAGGGGCTTTGGGGTGAAAAACTGTTTTTT. The rearrangement joins TRBV20-1 to TRBJ1-4; D may be TRBD1 (5 bases). V shed 5 bases and J shed 7 bases, with 20 bases lying between them. CDR1 DFQATT and CDR2 SNEGSKA come from the germline V gene (reference sequence). This CDR3 has 15 amino acids.

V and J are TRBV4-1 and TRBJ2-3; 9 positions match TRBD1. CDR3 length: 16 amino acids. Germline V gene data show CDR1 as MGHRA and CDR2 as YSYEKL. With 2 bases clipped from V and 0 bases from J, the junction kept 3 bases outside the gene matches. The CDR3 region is CASSQNRGPSTDTQYF. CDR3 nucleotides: TGCGCCAGCAGCCAAAACAGGGGGCCGAGCACAGATACGCAGTATTTT.

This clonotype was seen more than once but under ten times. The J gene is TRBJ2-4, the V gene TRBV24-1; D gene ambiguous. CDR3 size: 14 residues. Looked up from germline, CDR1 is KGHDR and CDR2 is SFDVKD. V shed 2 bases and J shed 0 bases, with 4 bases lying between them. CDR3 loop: CATSDSGAKNIQYF. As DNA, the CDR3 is TGTGCCACCAGTGATTCAGGAGCCAAAAACATTCAGTACTTC.

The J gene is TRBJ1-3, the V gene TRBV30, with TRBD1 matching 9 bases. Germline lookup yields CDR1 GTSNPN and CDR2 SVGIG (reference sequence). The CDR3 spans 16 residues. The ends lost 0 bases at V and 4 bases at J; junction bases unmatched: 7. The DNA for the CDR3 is TGTGCCTGGAGTGTGGAATGGGGGACAGGGGGAAACACCATATATTTT. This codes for CAWSVEWGTGGNTIYF.

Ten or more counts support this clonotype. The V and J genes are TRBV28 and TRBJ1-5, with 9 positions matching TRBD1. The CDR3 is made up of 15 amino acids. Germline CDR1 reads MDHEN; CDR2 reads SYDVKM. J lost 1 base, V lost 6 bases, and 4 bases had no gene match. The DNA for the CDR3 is TGTGCCAGCAGCCTACAGGGGGCGAGCAATCAGCCCCAGCATTTT. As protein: CASSLQGASNQPQHF.

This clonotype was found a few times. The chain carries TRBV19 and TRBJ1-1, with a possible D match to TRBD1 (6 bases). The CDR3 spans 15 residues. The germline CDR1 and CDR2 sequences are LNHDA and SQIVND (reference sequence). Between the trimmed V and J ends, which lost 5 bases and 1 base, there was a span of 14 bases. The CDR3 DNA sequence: TGTGCCAGTAGTTCCCAGGGGTCGGGGAACACTGAAGCTTTCTTT. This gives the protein CASSSQGSGNTEAFF. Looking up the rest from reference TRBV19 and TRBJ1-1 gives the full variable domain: DGGITQSPKYLFRKEGQNVTLSCEQNLNHDAMYWYRQDPGQGLRLIYYSQIVNDFQKGDIAEGYSVSREKKESFPLTVTSAQKNPTAFYLCASSSQGSGNTEAFFGQGTRLTVV.

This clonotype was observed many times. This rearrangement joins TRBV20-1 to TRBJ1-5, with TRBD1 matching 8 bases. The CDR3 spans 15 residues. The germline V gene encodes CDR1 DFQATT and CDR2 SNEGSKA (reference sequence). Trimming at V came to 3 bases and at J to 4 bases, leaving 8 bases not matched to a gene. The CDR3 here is CSARTGAGWNQPQHF. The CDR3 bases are TGCAGTGCTAGGACAGGGGCGGGGTGGAATCAGCCCCAGCATTTT.

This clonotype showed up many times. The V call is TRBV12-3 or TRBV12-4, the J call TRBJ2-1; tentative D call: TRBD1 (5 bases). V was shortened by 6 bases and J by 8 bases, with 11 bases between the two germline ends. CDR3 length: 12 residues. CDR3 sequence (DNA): TGTGCCAGCAGCCATGGACATCATGAGCAGTTCTTC. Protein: CASSHGHHEQFF.

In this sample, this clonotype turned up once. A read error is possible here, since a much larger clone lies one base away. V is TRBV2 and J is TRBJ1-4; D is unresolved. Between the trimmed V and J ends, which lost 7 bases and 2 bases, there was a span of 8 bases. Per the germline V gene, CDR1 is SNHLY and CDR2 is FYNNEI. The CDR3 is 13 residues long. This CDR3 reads CASTTDTNEKLFF. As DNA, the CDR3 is TGTGCCAGCACGACCGATACTAATGAAAAACTGTTTTTT.